The present entry profiles one T cell receptor (beta chain) with its context. What it binds is not known. V trimming: 3 bases; J trimming: 6 bases; junction bases outside the gene matches: 5. Germline V gene sequence: CDR1 SEHNR, CDR2 FQNEAQ (reference sequence). This CDR3 has 14 amino acids. The sample belongs to a study of beta chain features in type 1 diabetes. Whole-study results and caveats: Moderate yet significant TCRB CDR3 shortening was seen in Type 1 diabetes patients in all four CD4+ subsets. PCR might favor shorter templates, but any such skew would affect patients and controls equally.

The investigators reverse transcribed all of the isolated RNA, so they sequenced expressed TCRB transcripts. Sequencing used immunoSEQ multiplex PCR; TCRdb keeps in-frame clones, though not all of them. In the table there are 350,000 to 400,000 clones, approximately 12% of which are singletons. Purity exceeding 95% was reached by all sorted populations. The sample taken for sequencing was naive CD4+ T cells from blood. J is TRBJ2-7 and V is TRBV7-9; TRBD1 agrees at 10 bases. This clonotype originated in a woman aged 18 to 35 with type 1 diabetes. The CDR3 nucleotides are TGTGCCAGCAGCTTCCGGGACAGGGGAGGCGAGCAGTACTTC. It is translated as CASSFRDRGGEQYF.